This TCR beta chain was obtained from a study of cytomegalovirus exposure and HLA in healthy donors. Study summary: Later, an analysis reported that the 130 or so validation repertoires had used the same platform as the 666 first-cohort repertoires.

Measured with immunoSEQ multiplex PCR; TCRdb has only the in-frame clones, and not every one. This table has 150,000 to 200,000 clones, roughly 83% appearing once. The donors formed part of the roughly 120-subject validation cohort, distinct from the approximately 670-subject first cohort. The study's findings and limits: There were a few CMV-associated chains whose specificity for CMV antigens was confirmed in vitro. That first-cohort TCR clusters tended to co-occur in the 100 to 150 validation repertoires was found in a later analysis.

Comments on this clone: Its antigen is not identified.

CDR3 length: 14 amino acids. V trimming: 5 bases; J trimming: 0 bases; junction bases outside the gene matches: 1. Germline V gene data show CDR1 as LNHDA and CDR2 as SQIVND (reference sequence). This rearrangement joins TRBV19 to TRBJ2-7; 10 nucleotides match TRBD2. Sequencing was carried out using PBMCs. The TCR originated in a man younger than 45 in good health and CMV-seropositive. In DNA, the CDR3 is TGTGCCAGTAGTCCTAGCGGGAGCTCCTACGAGCAGTACTTC. Its protein product is CASSPSGSSYEQYF. Full variable domain (remainder filled in from reference TRBV19 and TRBJ2-7): DGGITQSPKYLFRKEGQNVTLSCEQNLNHDAMYWYRQDPGQGLRLIYYSQIVNDFQKGDIAEGYSVSREKKESFPLTVTSAQKNPTAFYLCASSPSGSSYEQYFGPGTRLTVT.